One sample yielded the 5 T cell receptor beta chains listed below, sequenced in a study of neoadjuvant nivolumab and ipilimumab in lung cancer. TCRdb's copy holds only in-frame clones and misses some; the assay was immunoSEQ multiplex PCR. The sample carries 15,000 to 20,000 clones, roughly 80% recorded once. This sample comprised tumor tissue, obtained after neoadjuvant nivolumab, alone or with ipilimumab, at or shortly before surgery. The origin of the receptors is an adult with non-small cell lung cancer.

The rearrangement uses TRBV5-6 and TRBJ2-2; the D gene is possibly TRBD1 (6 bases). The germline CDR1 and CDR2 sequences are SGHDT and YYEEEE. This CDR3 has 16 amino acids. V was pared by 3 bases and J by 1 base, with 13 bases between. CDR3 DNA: TGTGCCAGCAGCTCCCAAGAGGGGGTGAACACCGGGGAGCTGTTTTTT. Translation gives CASSSQEGVNTGELFF.

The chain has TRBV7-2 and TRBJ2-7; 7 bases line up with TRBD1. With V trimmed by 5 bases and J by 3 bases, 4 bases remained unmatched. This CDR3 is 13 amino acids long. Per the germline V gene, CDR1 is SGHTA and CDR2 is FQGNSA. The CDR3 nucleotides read TGTGCCAGCAGCCGCGACAGGGACTACGAGCAGTACTTC. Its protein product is CASSRDRDYEQYF. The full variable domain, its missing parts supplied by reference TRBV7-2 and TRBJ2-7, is GAGVSQSPSNKVTEKGKDVELRCDPISGHTALYWYRQSLGQGLEFLIYFQGNSAPDKSGLPSDRFSAERTGGSVSTLTIQRTQQEDSAVYLCASSRDRDYEQYFGPGTRLTVT.

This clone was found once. The CDR3 DNA reads TGTGCCAGTAGTATATACGGGACGGGAAGGACAGATACGCAGTATTTT. Its protein is CASSIYGTGRTDTQYF. This chain joins TRBV19 and TRBJ2-3; D may be TRBD1 or TRBD2 (5 bases each). Trimming pared 2 bases from V and 3 bases from J, leaving 15 bases between. CDR1 is LNHDA and CDR2 is SQIVND in the germline V gene (reference sequence). The CDR3 covers 16 residues.

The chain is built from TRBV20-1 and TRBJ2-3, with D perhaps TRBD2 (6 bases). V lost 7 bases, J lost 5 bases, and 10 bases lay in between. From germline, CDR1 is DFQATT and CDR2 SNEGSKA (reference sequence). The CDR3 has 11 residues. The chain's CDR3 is CSVLGGDTQYF. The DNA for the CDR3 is TGCAGTGTATTGGGGGGAGATACGCAGTATTTT.

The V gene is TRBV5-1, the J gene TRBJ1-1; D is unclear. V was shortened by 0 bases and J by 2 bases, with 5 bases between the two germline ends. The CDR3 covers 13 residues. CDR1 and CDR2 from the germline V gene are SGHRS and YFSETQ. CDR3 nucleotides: TGCGCCAGCAGCTTGGTTTCCAACACTGAAGCTTTCTTT. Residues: CASSLVSNTEAFF.